The 24 T cell receptor beta chains listed next were all sequenced from one sample in a study of blood T cell repertoires in COVID-19. TCRdb keeps only in-frame clones here, not all; method: immunoSEQ multiplex PCR. Altogether under 110,000 clones are present, 91% being singletons, with the ten largest covering roughly 17%. The sequencing input was peripheral blood. The receptors here all came from a man in his forties or fifties with acute or convalescent COVID-19.

The chain couples TRBV9 to TRBJ1-1, with D hard to call. This CDR3 comprises 13 residues. The germline V and J ends were trimmed by 0 bases and 6 bases, with 9 bases remaining between them. CDR1 and CDR2 from the germline V gene are SGDLS and YYNGEE. DNA of the CDR3: TGTGCCAGCAGCGTAGATCGTAACTCTGAAGCTTTCTTT. Its translation: CASSVDRNSEAFF.

The CDR3 nucleotides read TGTGCCAGCAGCGCCGGGACACATAATCAGCCCCAGCATTTT. Translated, it gives CASSAGTHNQPQHF. V usage is TRBV9 and J usage is TRBJ1-5; perhaps TRBD1 as D (6 bases). The V end lost 3 bases, the J end lost 4 bases, and 11 bases lay between the germline ends. This CDR3 spans 14 amino acids. Per the germline V gene, CDR1 is SGDLS and CDR2 is YYNGEE.

The rearrangement links TRBV6-1 to TRBJ1-6, with 8 bases aligning to TRBD1. Germline-derived CDR1 and CDR2 are MNHNS and SASEGT. J lost 8 bases, V lost 3 bases, and 3 bases had no gene match. CDR3 size: 14 residues. CDR3 nucleotides: TGTGCCAGCAGTGAGGACAGGGCGCATTCACCCCTCCACTTT. This sequence encodes CASSEDRAHSPLHF.

J is TRBJ1-5 and V is TRBV7-2, with 8 positions matching TRBD1. Germline lookup yields CDR1 SGHTA and CDR2 FQGNSA. The CDR3 consists of 14 residues. V dropped 5 bases and J dropped 3; count of bases not matched to a gene: 3. The DNA for the CDR3 is TGTGCCAGCAGCAAGGACAGGGTCAATCAGCCCCAGCATTTT. Its translation: CASSKDRVNQPQHF.

The chain has TRBV4-2 and TRBJ2-2; no reliable D call. V gave up 0 bases and J gave up 5 bases, with 4 bases separating them. This CDR3 region has 13 residues. Germline assignment: CDR1 LGHNA and CDR2 YNFKEQ. The CDR3 spells CASSQERTGELFF. CDR3 DNA sequence: TGTGCCAGCAGCCAAGAGCGGACCGGGGAGCTGTTTTTT.

The rearrangement joins TRBV3-1 (or the pseudogene TRBV3-2) to TRBJ1-5; D unclear. Germline V gene lookup returns CDR1 LGHDT and CDR2 YNNKEL (reference sequence). V was trimmed by 0 bases and J by 7 bases, leaving 19 bases between them. The CDR3 is made up of 17 amino acids. CDR3 nucleotide sequence: TGTGCCAGCAGCCAAGATCTTTTGGGAGTAGGCTCCCAGCCCCAGCATTTT. Residues: CASSQDLLGVGSQPQHF.

The chain recombines TRBV7-2 with TRBJ2-1, with TRBD2 identical over 9 bases. The CDR3 totals 15 residues. Germline CDR1 SGHTA, CDR2 FQGNSA. Losses at the gene ends were 5 bases for V and 4 bases for J; bases not matched to a gene: 6. CDR3 region: CASSPQAGGYNEQFF. In DNA form, the CDR3 reads TGTGCCAGCAGCCCCCAAGCGGGGGGATACAATGAGCAGTTCTTC. The whole variable domain, filled in from reference TRBV7-2 and TRBJ2-1, reads GAGVSQSPSNKVTEKGKDVELRCDPISGHTALYWYRQSLGQGLEFLIYFQGNSAPDKSGLPSDRFSAERTGGSVSTLTIQRTQQEDSAVYLCASSPQAGGYNEQFFGPGTRLTVL.

Here the CDR3 reads CASSSVSLQGKDGYTF. The DNA for the CDR3 is TGCGCCAGCAGTTCGGTATCCTTGCAGGGGAAGGATGGCTACACCTTC. V gene TRBV23-1 combines with J gene TRBJ1-2; weak D call: TRBD1 (6 bases). TRBV23-1 is classed as an ORF, of uncertain function. The CDR3 totals 16 residues. V shed 5 bases and J shed 6 bases, with 22 bases lying between them.

V usage is TRBV9 and J usage is TRBJ1-2; no firm D call. CDR1 is SGDLS, CDR2 YYNGEE, per germline. The V gene lost 2 bases and the J gene lost 7 bases, with 12 bases spanning the gap. The CDR3 loop spans 13 amino acids. CDR3 sequence: CASSVGELGGYTF. CDR3 DNA sequence: TGTGCCAGCAGCGTCGGGGAGTTGGGTGGCTACACCTTC.

The chain joins TRBV18 to TRBJ1-1, with 10 bases that match TRBD1. Germline loops: CDR1 KGHSH, CDR2 LQKENI. The junction had 5 bases not matched to a gene; V was cut back by 3 bases and J by 4 bases. There are 15 residues in the CDR3. CDR3 loop: CASSPSDRGSTEAFF. The CDR3 DNA reads TGTGCCAGCTCACCCTCGGACAGGGGGAGCACTGAAGCTTTCTTT.

V usage is TRBV27 and J usage is TRBJ2-3; 12 bases agree with TRBD2. Trimming at V came to 6 bases and at J to 5 bases, leaving 6 bases not matched to a gene. This CDR3 comprises 15 residues. CDR1 is MNHEY, CDR2 SMNVEV, per germline (reference sequence). CDR3 DNA: TGTGCCAGCAGCATAACTAGCGGGGGGTTAGATACGCAGTATTTT. Translating gives CASSITSGGLDTQYF.

The V gene is TRBV28, the J gene TRBJ1-2; maybe TRBD1 (6 bases). The CDR3 is made up of 14 amino acids. V lost 3 bases, J lost 3 bases, and 11 bases lay in between. CDR1 and CDR2 from the germline V gene are MDHEN and SYDVKM. The CDR3 here is CASSFDRRDYGYTF. In nucleotides, the CDR3 is TGTGCCAGCAGTTTCGACAGGAGAGACTATGGCTACACCTTC.

The chain carries TRBV11-2 and TRBJ1-6; D perhaps matches TRBD1 (6 bases). The CDR3 sequence is 15 residues long. The germline V and J ends were trimmed by 1 base and 10 bases, with 14 bases remaining between them. Looked up from germline, CDR1 is SGHAT and CDR2 is FQNNGV. The CDR3 protein is CASSLVAGAGSPLHF. CDR3 coding DNA: TGTGCCAGCAGCTTAGTCGCGGGGGCTGGCTCACCCCTCCACTTT.

V and J are TRBV9 and TRBJ2-2; a possible D gene is TRBD1 (5 bases). CDR1 and CDR2 from the germline V gene are SGDLS and YYNGEE. V was trimmed by 3 bases and J by 4 bases, leaving 16 bases between them. This CDR3 is built from 16 residues. CDR3 protein: CASSAQGRLTTGELFF. The CDR3 DNA is TGTGCCAGCAGCGCTCAGGGCAGACTCACCACCGGGGAGCTGTTTTTT.

V usage is TRBV10-1 and J usage is TRBJ2-1; 7 bases are a match to TRBD1. The V and J ends lost 4 bases and 8 bases, in that order; junction bases with no gene match: 14. CDR1 and CDR2 from the germline V gene are WNHNN and SYGVQD (reference sequence). The CDR3 is 16 amino acids. The CDR3: CASSAFLRGPSDEQFF. DNA of the CDR3: TGCGCCAGCAGTGCTTTCCTGAGGGGGCCGAGCGATGAGCAGTTCTTC.

This clone showed up many times. The V gene is TRBV19, the J gene TRBJ1-5; 10 nucleotides agree with TRBD1. With 7 bases clipped from V and 7 bases from J, the junction kept 7 bases outside the gene matches. Looked up from germline, CDR1 is LNHDA and CDR2 is SQIVND (reference sequence). This CDR3 region has 14 residues. CDR3 residues: CASTRQGALQPQHF. Written as DNA, the CDR3 is TGTGCCAGTACACGACAGGGGGCCCTCCAGCCCCAGCATTTT.

The chain uses TRBV7-2 and TRBJ2-2; maybe TRBD2 (5 bases). Trimming left V 1 base short and J 4 bases short, with 10 bases between. Germline V gives CDR1 SGHTA, CDR2 FQGNSA. This CDR3 contains 15 residues. In nucleotides, the CDR3 is TGTGCCAGCAGCTTAGGTGGACTCAGCACCGGGGAGCTGTTTTTT. Its translation is CASSLGGLSTGELFF.

This chain links TRBV5-1 with TRBJ2-5, with D possibly matching TRBD2 (5 bases). The CDR3 sequence is 14 residues long. Looked up from germline, CDR1 is SGHRS and CDR2 is YFSETQ. With 4 bases removed from V and 4 bases from J, the gap between germline ends came to 14 bases. This CDR3 is CASSPAPGRETQYF. The CDR3, as DNA: TGCGCCAGCAGCCCGGCCCCGGGGAGAGAGACCCAGTACTTC.

CDR3 amino acids: CASSASGTGGLKSEKLFF. As DNA, the CDR3 is TGTGCCAGCAGCGCCTCCGGGACAGGGGGCTTGAAGAGTGAAAAACTGTTTTTT. The genes are TRBV9 and TRBJ1-4; 12 bases are shared with TRBD1. Trimming at V came to 3 bases and at J to 7 bases, leaving 13 bases not matched to a gene. CDR3 length: 18 residues. Germline CDR1 SGDLS, CDR2 YYNGEE.

The chain couples TRBV3-1 (or the pseudogene TRBV3-2) to TRBJ1-2; the D is unclear. V lost 0 bases and J lost 7, with 9 bases in between. Germline CDR1 is LGHDT and CDR2 is YNNKEL (reference sequence). CDR3 length: 13 amino acids. CDR3: CASSQDLTIGYTF. The CDR3 nucleotides are TGTGCCAGCAGCCAAGATTTGACAATTGGCTACACCTTC.

The V gene is TRBV7-2, the J gene TRBJ2-2; 9 bases align to TRBD2. The CDR3 consists of 14 residues. CDR1 and CDR2 from the germline V gene are SGHTA and FQGNSA. The CDR3 region has the DNA TGTGCTACGTCGGCGGGGGGGCCCACCGGGGAGCTGTTTTTT. Its protein product is CATSAGGPTGELFF.

The chain couples TRBV7-6 to TRBJ2-1, with 10 bases identical to TRBD2. V lost 5 bases, J lost 8 bases, and 9 bases stayed unmatched. The length of the CDR3 is 15 residues. Germline V CDR1 and CDR2: SGHVS, FNYEAQ. DNA of the CDR3: TGTGCCAGCAGCGGCAGCGGGGGGGTACGGGATGAGCAGTTCTTC. This translates into CASSGSGGVRDEQFF.

The chain has TRBV29-1 and TRBJ1-6; D might be TRBD1 (5 bases). CDR3 length: 13 residues. Germline V gene data show CDR1 as SQVTM and CDR2 as ANQGSEA. Trimming stripped 4 bases from V and 4 bases from J, with 8 bases between. In DNA, the CDR3 is TGCAGCGTTGGGGGGGTTTATAATTCACCCCTCCACTTT. It translates to CSVGGVYNSPLHF.

The chain is built from TRBV7-9 and TRBJ2-7, with a tentative D call TRBD1 (5 bases). The CDR3 runs 14 residues. The V gene lost 1 base and the J gene lost 1 base, with 8 bases spanning the gap. Germline CDR1 reads SEHNR; CDR2 reads FQNEAQ (reference sequence). This chain's CDR3 is CASSLVQGSYEQYF. The CDR3 bases are TGTGCCAGCAGCTTAGTCCAGGGATCCTACGAGCAGTACTTC.